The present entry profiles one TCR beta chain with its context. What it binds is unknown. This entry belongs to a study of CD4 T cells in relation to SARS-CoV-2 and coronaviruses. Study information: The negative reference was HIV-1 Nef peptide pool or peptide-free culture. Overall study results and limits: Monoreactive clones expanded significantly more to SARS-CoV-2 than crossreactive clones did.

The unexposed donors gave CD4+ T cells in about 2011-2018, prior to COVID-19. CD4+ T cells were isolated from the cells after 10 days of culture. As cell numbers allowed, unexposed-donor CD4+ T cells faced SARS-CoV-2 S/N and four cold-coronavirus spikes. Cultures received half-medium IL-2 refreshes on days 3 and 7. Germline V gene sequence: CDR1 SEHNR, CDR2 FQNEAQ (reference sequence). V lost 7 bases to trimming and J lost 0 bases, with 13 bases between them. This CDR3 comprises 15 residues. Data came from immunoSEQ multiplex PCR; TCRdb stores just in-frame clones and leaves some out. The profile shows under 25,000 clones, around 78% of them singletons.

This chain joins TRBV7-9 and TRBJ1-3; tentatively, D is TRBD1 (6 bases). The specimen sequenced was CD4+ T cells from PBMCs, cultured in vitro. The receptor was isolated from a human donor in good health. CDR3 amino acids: CASTNNRDSGNTIYF. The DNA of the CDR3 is TGTGCCAGCACCAACAACAGGGACTCTGGAAACACCATATATTTT.